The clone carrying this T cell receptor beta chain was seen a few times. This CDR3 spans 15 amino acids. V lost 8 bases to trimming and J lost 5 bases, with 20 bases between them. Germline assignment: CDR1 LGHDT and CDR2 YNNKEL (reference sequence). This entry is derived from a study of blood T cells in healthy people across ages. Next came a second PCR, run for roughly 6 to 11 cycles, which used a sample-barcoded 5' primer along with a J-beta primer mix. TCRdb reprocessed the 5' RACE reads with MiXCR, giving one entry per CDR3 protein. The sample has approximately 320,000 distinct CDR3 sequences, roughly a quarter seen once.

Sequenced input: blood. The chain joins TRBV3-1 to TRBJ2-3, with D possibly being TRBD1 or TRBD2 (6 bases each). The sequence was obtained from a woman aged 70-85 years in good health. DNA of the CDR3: TGTGCCAGCGCGTCATGGGACGGAGGGGGAGATACGCAGTATTTT. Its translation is CASASWDGGGDTQYF.